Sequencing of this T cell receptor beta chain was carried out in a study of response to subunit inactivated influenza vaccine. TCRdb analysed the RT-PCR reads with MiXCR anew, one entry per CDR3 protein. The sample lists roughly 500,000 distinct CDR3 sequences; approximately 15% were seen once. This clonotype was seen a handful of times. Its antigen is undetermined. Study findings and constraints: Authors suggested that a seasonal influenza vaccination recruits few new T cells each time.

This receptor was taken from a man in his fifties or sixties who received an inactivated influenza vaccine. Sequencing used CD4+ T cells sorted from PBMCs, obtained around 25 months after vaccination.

In nucleotides, the CDR3 is TGTGCCAGCAGCCAAACCCGGGGCAGCTCCTACGAGCAGTACTTC. It translates to CASSQTRGSSYEQYF. This sequence joins TRBV3-1 and TRBJ2-7, with D perhaps given as TRBD1 or TRBD2 (5 bases each). V gave up 2 bases and J gave up 0 bases, with 11 bases separating them. This CDR3 is 15 amino acids long. Germline CDR1 reads LGHDT; CDR2 reads YNNKEL (reference sequence).